The subject of this entry is one TCR beta chain. Its antigen is unidentified. Profiling relied on immunoSEQ multiplex PCR, and the TCRdb table lists in-frame clones only, not all of them. The table includes more than 45,000 clones, 75% to 90% detected once. This CDR3 contains 14 residues. CDR1 SEHNR and CDR2 FQNEAQ come from the germline V gene (reference sequence). V was trimmed by 7 bases and J by 5 bases, leaving 17 bases between them. The record originates from a study of OX40 agonist ivuxolimab in advanced cancers. About the research overall: Dose-escalation subjects each had hepatocellular carcinoma, melanoma, renal cell or head and neck cancer. Study findings and constraints: Both CD4+ and CD8+ T cell populations in blood had undergone clonal expansion by week 6 at 0.1 to 3.0 mg/kg.

This chain joins TRBV7-9 and TRBJ2-5, with a weak D call TRBD2 (5 bases). Here the sequenced sample was CD4+ or CD8+ T cells sorted from blood, taken in a trial of the OX40 agonist ivuxolimab. The TCR sequence derives from an adult with an advanced solid tumor such as melanoma, head and neck, liver or kidney cancer. CDR3 amino acids: CASTLGGPGETQYF. The CDR3 DNA is TGTGCCAGCACCCTAGGCGGACCGGGGGAGACCCAGTACTTC.